These T cell receptor beta chains were read from a single sample in a study of tumor-infiltrating lymphocytes in oesophageal squamous cell carcinoma. TCRdb re-called the PCR reads with MiXCR, one entry per CDR3 protein. The table has about 3,700 distinct CDR3 sequences, 11% to 15% seen once. Sequencing used esophageal tumor tissue. Receptors originate from a male donor with esophageal squamous cell carcinoma. Each CDR3 is given with its conserved first and last residue. The D gene is left open where the match is weak. A clone size is listed for some rows: how often the clone was seen (once, few, many), or a class if it is expanded.

v_call	j_call	d_call	clone_size	cdr3_aa	cdr3_nt
TRBV19	TRBJ2-1	NA	many	CASRPITSPQQFF	TGTGCCAGTAGACCCATAACGTCCCCACAGCAGTTCTTC
TRBV11-3	TRBJ2-7	TRBD1	many	CASSLGWDSSYEQYF	TGTGCCAGCAGCTTAGGATGGGACAGCTCCTACGAGCAGTACTTC
TRBV7-2	TRBJ1-5	NA	NA	CSSRDTQGSNHPQHF	TGTTCCAGCAGGGATACCCAGGGGAGCAATCATCCCCAGCATTTT
TRBV5-1	TRBJ2-7	NA	many	CASSLTPGAPAYEQYF	TGCGCCAGCAGCTTGACCCCAGGGGCGCCGGCCTACGAGCAGTACTTC
TRBV18	TRBJ2-7	NA	NA	CASSPKRFSEQYF	TGTGCCAGCTCACCAAAAAGGTTCTCCGAGCAGTACTTC
TRBV6-1	TRBJ2-7	NA	many	CASSESWGDEQYF	TGTGCCAGCAGTGAAAGTTGGGGGGATGAGCAGTACTTC
TRBV12-5	TRBJ2-1	TRBD2	many	CASGTRLAGGFSYNEQFF	TGTGCTAGTGGAACTCGACTAGCGGGGGGGTTTTCCTACAATGAGCAGTTCTTC
TRBV5-1	TRBJ2-5	NA	many	CASSLIGGGTQETQYF	TGCGCCAGCAGCTTAATAGGCGGGGGCACCCAAGAGACCCAGTACTTC
TRBV28	TRBJ2-7	TRBD2	many	CASSLELAGAEKQYF	TGTGCCAGCAGTTTAGAACTAGCGGGGGCGGAAAAGCAGTACTTC
TRBV18	TRBJ2-1	NA	many	CASSPGIADNNEQFF	TGTGCCAGCTCACCCGGTATAGCGGATAACAATGAGCAGTTCTTC
TRBV6-1	TRBJ1-2	NA	many	CASSELGGALSGYTF	TGTGCCAGCAGTGAGTTAGGGGGGGCTCTCAGCGGCTACACCTTC
TRBV6-1	TRBJ1-6	TRBD1	many	CASSPTGSSYNSPLHF	TGTGCCAGCAGTCCGACAGGGAGCTCCTATAATTCACCCCTCCACTTC